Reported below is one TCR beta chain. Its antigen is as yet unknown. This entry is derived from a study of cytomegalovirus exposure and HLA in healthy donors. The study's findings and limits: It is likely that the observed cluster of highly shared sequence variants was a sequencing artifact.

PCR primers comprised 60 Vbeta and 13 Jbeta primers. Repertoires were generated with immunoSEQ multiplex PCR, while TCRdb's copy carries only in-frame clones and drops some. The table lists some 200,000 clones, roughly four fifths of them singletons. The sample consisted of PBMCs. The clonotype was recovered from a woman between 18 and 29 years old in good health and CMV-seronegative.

CDR3 sequence (DNA): TGTGCCAGTAGTATGACTAGCGGTTCCTACAATGAGCAGTTCTTC. It translates to CASSMTSGSYNEQFF. The V call is TRBV19, the J call TRBJ2-1; 9 bases are shared with TRBD2. V shed 3 bases and J 1 base; nucleotides not matched to a gene: 1. The germline gives CDR1 LNHDA, CDR2 SQIVND (reference sequence). The CDR3 runs to 15 residues.